This TCR beta chain appears in the sequencing data of a study of CXCR3-negative and CXCR3-positive naive CD8 T cells (dated by TCRdb to the late 2010s). Concerning the study at large: In total, approximately 130 million TRB reads were obtained, corresponding to roughly 1.5 +/- 0.3 million reads per library. Naive subsets from a handful of donors and memory cells from 3 donors were included in the TRBV-TRBJ cluster analysis. The diversity and physicochemical repertoire analyses included 11 donors pooled from two independent experiments. Broad study findings and their caveats: Freshly isolated PBMCs were used for most assays because CXCR3 expression went down partially after cryopreservation. Surface CD5, linked to self-reactivity in mice, was comparable between naive subsets; TCR interaction strength was therefore also inferred from TRB CDR3 physicochemical properties. Compared with CXCR3-negative naive cells, CXCR3-positive naive cells had TRB CDR3s with higher hydrophobicity (lower Kidera factor 4), lower energy, and higher strength and volume indices. Similar TRBV-TRBJ usage was shown by naive CXCR3-negative and CXCR3-positive cells from the same donor, whereas distinct patterns were shown by memory cells. Comparably high repertoire diversity was found in both naive subsets, whereas much lower repertoire diversity was found in memory CD8+ T cells.

The data were produced on a NextSeq 550. The Human TCR Profiling Kit (MiLaboratory) was used to make UMI-labeled 5' RACE TRB cDNA libraries. The full amount of extracted RNA was used for cDNA synthesis, and the full amount of resulting cDNA was used for PCR amplification. Libraries were prepared in parallel with an identical number of PCR cycles. Per the original workflow: With a requirement of at least two reads per UMI, MIGEC and MiXCR extracted about 53,000 +/- 9,400 unique UMI-labeled TRB cDNA molecules per library. An average of roughly 40,000 +/- 10,000 functional in-frame TRB CDR3 nucleotide clonotypes without stop codons was found per library. After each sample was downsampled to 5000 UMI-labeled TRB molecules, VDJtools was used to calculate diversity metrics such as normalized Shannon-Wiener and Chao1. VDJtools was used to calculate clonotype-size-weighted physicochemical properties of the central five CDR3 residues, namely interaction energy, strength, volume and Kidera factor 4. The reads, reprocessed by TCRdb, yield one row per CDR3 protein sequence and no DNA. These V and J calls rely on TCRdb rather than the paper's analysis. This sample's listing comprises over 100,000 distinct CDR3 sequences. About 0.3% of the sample belongs to the ten largest clones.

A word on this clonotype: It has no known antigen specificity.

Each CD8+ T cell subset was flow-sorted in triplicate, with fewer than 350,000 cells per subset placed directly into RLT lysis buffer. Naive CD8+ T cells were defined stringently as CD45RO-CCR7+CD27+CD95- to exclude memory contaminants. Using standard density gradient centrifugation, peripheral blood mononuclear cells were isolated from buffy coats. A FACSAria III was used to flow-sort naive CD8+ T cells into CXCR3-negative and CXCR3-positive populations. An RNeasy Mini Kit was used to extract total RNA from the sorted cells. The germline V gene provides CDR1 SQVTM and CDR2 ANQGSEA. Inclusive of the bounding cysteine and phenylalanine, the CDR3 is 15 residues long. The DNA is unrecorded.

The TCR originated in a human donor in good health. Some clones in this sample may be carry-over from other donors' samples. Input material: naive CXCR3- CD8+ T cells from blood. The cell subset or site label of this sample denotes: CD45RO-CCR7+CD27+CD95- naive CD8+ T cells lacking CXCR3 (TNR3-). The sequence joins TRBV29-1 to TRBJ2-5; TCRdb calls TRBD1, which cannot be checked without DNA. The CDR3 corresponds to CSASGTAFSGETQYF. Where the CDR3 stops, the reference TRBV29-1 and TRBJ2-5 genes take over; the full variable domain is SAVISQKPSRDICQRGTSLTIQCQVDSQVTMMFWYRQQPGQSLTLIATANQGSEATYESGFVIDKFPISRPNLTFSTLTVSNMSPEDSSIYLCSASGTAFSGETQYFGPGTRLLVL.